These 9 T cell receptor beta chains came from one sample sequenced in a study of tumor and adjacent non-tumor tissue in lung cancer. No cell sorting was done before RNA was extracted from the tissue. Three rounds of nested PCR, following a modified ARM-PCR protocol, produced the TCRbeta library. One entry per CDR3 protein, called by TCRdb with MiXCR from the multiplex PCR reads. This sample has more than 70,000 distinct CDR3 sequences; 61% occur once, and the top ten carry about 16%. The sequencing input was lung tumor tissue. These receptors were collected from a man in his sixties or seventies with non-small cell lung cancer.

V usage is TRBV29-1 and J usage is TRBJ2-3; 10 nucleotides match TRBD1. This CDR3 spans 14 amino acids. Germline CDR1 reads SQVTM; CDR2 reads ANQGSEA. The CDR3 region is CCGNPGQGKGTQYF. For the CDR3, the DNA is TGCTGCGGTAACCCGGGACAGGGGAAAGGTACGCAGTATTTT.

This clonotype was seen a few times. A read error may produce the germline difference seen at one junction end. The V call is TRBV6-5, the J call TRBJ2-7; the D gene is possibly TRBD2 (5 bases). The CDR3 covers 16 residues. Per germline, CDR1 MNHEY and CDR2 SVGAGI. CDR3 sequence (DNA): TGTGTCAGCAGTTACGGGATCCTCACCACCTCCTATGATCAGTACTTC. It yields the protein CVSSYGILTTSYDQYF.

Details on this clonotype: The junction departs from the called germline gene at one end, perhaps through a read error. The chain joins TRBV5-5 to TRBJ2-7; no clear D gene. CDR3 length equals 13 residues. In germline, CDR1 is SGHKS, CDR2 YYEKEE (reference sequence). CDR3 nucleotide sequence: TGTGCCAACAGCGCCGCAGTAACCTACGAGCAGTACTTC. Its translation is CANSAAVTYEQYF. Variable domain in full (rest from reference TRBV5-5 and TRBJ2-7): DAGVTQSPTHLIKTRGQQVTLRCSPISGHKSVSWYQQVLGQGPQFIFQYYEKEERGRGNFPDRFSARQFPNYSSELNVNALLLGDSALYLCANSAAVTYEQYFGPGTRLTVT.

Concerning this clonotype itself: The CDR3 carries no conserved terminal phenylalanine or tryptophan, so it likely arises from a read error. The V call is TRBV12-3 or TRBV12-4, the J call TRBJ2-7, with D unclear. This CDR3 spans 13 amino acids. The CDR3 sequence is CVSIPISSYEQYS. As DNA, the CDR3 is TGTGTCAGCATCCCCATATCCTCCTACGAGCAGTACTCC.

In the case of this clonotype: A read error may account for a junction end that differs from germline. The chain combines TRBV7-8 with TRBJ2-5, with 12 bases identical to TRBD1. The CDR3 is 16 residues long. Germline V CDR1 and CDR2: SGHVS, FQNEAQ. CDR3 coding DNA: TGTGCCAGCAACTTAAGGGGACAGGGGGCGAGGGAGACCCAGTATTTC. It translates to CASNLRGQGARETQYF.

Of note for this clonotype: The junction departs from germline at one end; a sequencing error may be responsible. V and J are TRBV29-1 and TRBJ2-7, with D possibly TRBD2 on 5 matching bases. The CDR3 runs 13 residues. From germline, CDR1 is SQVTM and CDR2 ANQGSEA. Written as DNA, the CDR3 is TGCAGCGTAGGAGCCGGGGTAAGAGACGAGCAGCACTTC. Protein sequence: CSVGAGVRDEQHF.

The V call is TRBV2, the J call TRBJ1-2, with D tentatively TRBD1 (6 bases). V was clipped by 6 bases and J by 3 bases, with 11 bases between them. CDR3 length: 13 residues. CDR1 and CDR2 (germline): SNHLY, FYNNEI. CDR3 DNA sequence: TGTGCCAGCAGGACGGAGGGGGACTATGGCTACACCTTC. Protein product: CASRTEGDYGYTF.

As regards this clonotype: One end of the junction does not line up with germline, which may come from a read error. The V and J genes are TRBV29-1 and TRBJ2-3; D not resolved. This CDR3 is 14 amino acids long. Germline V gene sequence: CDR1 SQVTM, CDR2 ANQGSEA. This CDR3 is CSVECHGITDTQYF. DNA for the CDR3: TGCAGCGTTGAATGTCACGGAATCACAGATACACAGTATTTT.

The chain combines TRBV11-2 with TRBJ2-3; D not resolved. The CDR3 runs 13 residues. V was pared by 2 bases and J by 14 bases, with 17 bases between. Germline lookup yields CDR1 SGHAT and CDR2 FQNNGV. The CDR3 is CASSLFSWRLGYF. In nucleotides, the CDR3 is TGTGCCAGCAGCTTATTTTCCTGGCGACTCGGGTATTTT.